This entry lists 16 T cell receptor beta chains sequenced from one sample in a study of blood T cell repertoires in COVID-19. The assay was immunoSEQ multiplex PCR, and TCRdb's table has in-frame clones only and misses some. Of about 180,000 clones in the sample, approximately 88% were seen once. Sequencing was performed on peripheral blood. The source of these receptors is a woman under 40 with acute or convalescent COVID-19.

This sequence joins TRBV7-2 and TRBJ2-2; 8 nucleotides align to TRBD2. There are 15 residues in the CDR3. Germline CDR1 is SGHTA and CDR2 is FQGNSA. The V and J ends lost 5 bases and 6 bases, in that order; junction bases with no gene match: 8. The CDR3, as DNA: TGTGCCAGCAGCCTACAAGCGGGAGTCCCCGGGGAGCTGTTTTTT. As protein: CASSLQAGVPGELFF.

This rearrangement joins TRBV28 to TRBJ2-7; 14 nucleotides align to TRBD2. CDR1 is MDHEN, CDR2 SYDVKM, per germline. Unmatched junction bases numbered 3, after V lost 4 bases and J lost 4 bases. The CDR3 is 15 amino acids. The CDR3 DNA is TGTGCCAGCAGTTCACGGACTAGCGGGAGGTACGAGCAGTACTTC. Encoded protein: CASSSRTSGRYEQYF.

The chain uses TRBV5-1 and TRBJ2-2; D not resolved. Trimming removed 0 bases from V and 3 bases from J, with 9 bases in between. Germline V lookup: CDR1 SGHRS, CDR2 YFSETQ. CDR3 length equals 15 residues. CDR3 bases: TGCGCCAGCAGCTTGGGCCCCACGGACACCGGGGAGCTGTTTTTT. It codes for CASSLGPTDTGELFF.

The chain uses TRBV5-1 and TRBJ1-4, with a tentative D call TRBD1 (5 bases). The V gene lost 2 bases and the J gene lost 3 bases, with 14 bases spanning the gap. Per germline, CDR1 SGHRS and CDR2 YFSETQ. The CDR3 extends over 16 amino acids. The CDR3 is CASSFGRVASNEKLFF. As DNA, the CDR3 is TGCGCCAGCAGCTTTGGCAGGGTGGCTTCTAATGAAAAACTGTTTTTT.

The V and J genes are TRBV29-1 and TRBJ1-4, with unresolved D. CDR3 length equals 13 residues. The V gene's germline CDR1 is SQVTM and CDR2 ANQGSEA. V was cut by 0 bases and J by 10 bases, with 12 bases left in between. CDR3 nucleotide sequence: TGCAGCGTTGAAGATCGAGAGAAGAGAAAACTGTTTTTT. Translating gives CSVEDREKRKLFF.

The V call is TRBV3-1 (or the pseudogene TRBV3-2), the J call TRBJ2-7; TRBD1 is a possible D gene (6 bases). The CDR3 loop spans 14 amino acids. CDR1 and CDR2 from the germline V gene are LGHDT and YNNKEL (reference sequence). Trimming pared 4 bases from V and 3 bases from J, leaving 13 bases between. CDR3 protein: CASSPRQAGYEQYF. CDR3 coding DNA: TGTGCCAGCAGCCCGCGACAGGCCGGCTACGAGCAGTACTTC.

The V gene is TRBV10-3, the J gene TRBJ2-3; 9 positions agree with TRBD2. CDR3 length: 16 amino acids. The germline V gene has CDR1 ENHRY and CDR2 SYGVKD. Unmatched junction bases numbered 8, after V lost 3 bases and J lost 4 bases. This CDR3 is CAISDRGSGRPDTQYF. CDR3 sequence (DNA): TGTGCCATCAGTGATCGCGGGAGCGGGAGGCCAGATACGCAGTATTTT.

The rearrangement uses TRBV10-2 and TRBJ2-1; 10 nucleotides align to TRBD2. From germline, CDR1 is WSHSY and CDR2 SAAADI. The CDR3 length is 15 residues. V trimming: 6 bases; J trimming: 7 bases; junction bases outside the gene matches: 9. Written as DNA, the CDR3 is TGCGCCAGCAGCTACGAAGCGGGGGGGATGAATGAGCAGTTCTTC. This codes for CASSYEAGGMNEQFF.

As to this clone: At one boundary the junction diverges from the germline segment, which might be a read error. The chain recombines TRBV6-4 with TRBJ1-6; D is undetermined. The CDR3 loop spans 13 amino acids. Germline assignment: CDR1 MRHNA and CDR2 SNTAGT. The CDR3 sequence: CASSYSYNSPLHF. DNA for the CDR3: TGTGCCAGCAGTTACTCCTATAATTCACCCCTCCACTTT.

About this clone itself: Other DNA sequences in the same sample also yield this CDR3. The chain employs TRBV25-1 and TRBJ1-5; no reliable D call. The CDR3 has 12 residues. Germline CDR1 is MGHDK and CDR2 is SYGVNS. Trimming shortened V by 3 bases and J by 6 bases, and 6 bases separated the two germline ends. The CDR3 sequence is CASSDGGQPQHF. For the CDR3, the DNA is TGTGCCAGCAGTGACGGCGGTCAGCCCCAGCATTTT.

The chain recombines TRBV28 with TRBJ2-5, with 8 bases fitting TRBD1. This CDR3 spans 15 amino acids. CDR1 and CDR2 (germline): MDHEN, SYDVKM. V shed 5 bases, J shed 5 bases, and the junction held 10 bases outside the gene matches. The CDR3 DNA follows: TGTGCCAGCAGTCCTCAGGACAGGGACGGGGAGACCCAGTACTTC. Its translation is CASSPQDRDGETQYF.

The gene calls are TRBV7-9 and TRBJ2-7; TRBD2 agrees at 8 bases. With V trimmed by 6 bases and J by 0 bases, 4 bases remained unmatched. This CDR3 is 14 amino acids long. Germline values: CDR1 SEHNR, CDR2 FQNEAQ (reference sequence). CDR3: CASSQAGASYEQYF. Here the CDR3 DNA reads TGTGCCAGCAGTCAAGCGGGAGCCTCCTACGAGCAGTACTTC.

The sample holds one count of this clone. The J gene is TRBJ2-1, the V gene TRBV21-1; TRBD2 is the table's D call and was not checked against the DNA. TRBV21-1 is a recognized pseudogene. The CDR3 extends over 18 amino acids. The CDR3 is CASSKGVLAGGPYNEQFF. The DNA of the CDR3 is TGTGCCAGCAGCAAGGGGGTTTTAGCGGGAGGGCCTTACAATGAGCAGTTCTTC.

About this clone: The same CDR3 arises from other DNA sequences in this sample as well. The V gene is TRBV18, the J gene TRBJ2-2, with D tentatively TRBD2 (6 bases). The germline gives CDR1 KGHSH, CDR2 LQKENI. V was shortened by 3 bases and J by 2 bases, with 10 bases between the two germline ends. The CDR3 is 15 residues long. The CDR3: CASSPFGGNTGELFF. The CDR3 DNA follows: TGTGCCAGCTCACCCTTCGGGGGTAACACCGGGGAGCTGTTTTTT.

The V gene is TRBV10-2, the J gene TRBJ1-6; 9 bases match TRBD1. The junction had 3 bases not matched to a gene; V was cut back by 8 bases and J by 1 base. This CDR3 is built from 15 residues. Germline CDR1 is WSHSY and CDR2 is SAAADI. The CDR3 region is CASRDRVSYNSPLHF. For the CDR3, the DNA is TGCGCCAGCCGGGACAGGGTATCCTATAATTCACCCCTCCACTTT.

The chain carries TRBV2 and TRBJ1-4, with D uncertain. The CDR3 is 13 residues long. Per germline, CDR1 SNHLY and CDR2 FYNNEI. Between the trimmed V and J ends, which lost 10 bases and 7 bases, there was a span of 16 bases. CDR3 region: CATYQALVEKLFF. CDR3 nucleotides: TGTGCCACTTACCAGGCCCTTGTTGAAAAACTGTTTTTT.